This passage covers 29 T cell receptor beta chains from one sample sequenced in a study of T cell clonality in common variable immunodeficiency. Regarding the study as a whole: In common variable immunodeficiency, TCR beta chains reportedly carried fewer deletions and N-nucleotide insertions.

The method was immunoSEQ multiplex PCR; TCRdb's version includes in-frame clones alone and lacks a portion of them. The table lists several thousand clones, with no singletons. The antigens of these receptors remain unknown. Sequenced input: peripheral blood mononuclear cells. The receptors were sampled from a human donor with common variable immunodeficiency.

About this clone itself: The read ends 3 residues shy of where the CDR3 ends; the end is completed using the germline J gene. The chain links TRBV2 to TRBJ1-1, with 10 bases identical to TRBD1. J lost 5 bases, V lost 4 bases, and 4 bases had no gene match. There are 14 residues in the CDR3. CDR1 is SNHLY and CDR2 is FYNNEI in the germline V gene. The CDR3 sequence is CASSGGQGHTEAFF. CDR3 bases read: TGTGCCAGCAGTGGGGGACAGGGGCATACTGAA.

This clone was observed a few times. The read ends 3 residues early relative to the CDR3; the germline J gene fills the gap. The chain is built from TRBV5-1 and TRBJ2-3; 9 nucleotides agree with TRBD2. The ends lost 0 bases at V and 6 bases at J; junction bases unmatched: 2. Per germline, CDR1 SGHRS and CDR2 YFSETQ. The CDR3 totals 14 residues. The sequenced CDR3 bases are TGCGCCAGCAGCTTGGGTACTAGCGGGGATACG. Translating gives CASSLGTSGDT. The CDR3 in its entirety is CASSLGTSGDTQYF.

Of note for this clone: Sequencing ends 3 residues short of the CDR3 end; the germline J gene provides the rest. The chain couples TRBV6-4 to TRBJ2-2; 10 bases are shared with TRBD2. V lost 8 bases and J lost 7; bases outside the gene matches: 13. This CDR3 spans 16 amino acids. Germline values: CDR1 MRHNA, CDR2 SNTAGT. The CDR3 DNA, read in part, is TGTGCCAGCTCTCCATCTAGCGGGAGATTTGGCGGGGAG. As protein: CASSPSSGRFGGE. In full, the CDR3 is CASSPSSGRFGGELFF.

Points on this clone: The CDR3 extends 3 residues past the end of the read, so its final part is completed from the germline J gene. V is TRBV5-6 and J is TRBJ2-7, with 8 bases fitting TRBD2. The V gene's germline CDR1 is SGHDT and CDR2 YYEEEE. The CDR3 loop spans 15 amino acids. The ends lost 2 bases at V and 2 bases at J; junction bases unmatched: 6. CDR3: CASSFISGSPYEQYF. CDR3 DNA, as far as it was read: TGTGCCAGCAGCTTTATCAGCGGGAGCCCCTACGAG.

Points on this clone: The read stops 3 residues short of the end of the CDR3; the missing end is completed from the germline J gene. This chain uses TRBV2 with TRBJ1-1, with a possible D match to TRBD1 (6 bases). Germline V gives CDR1 SNHLY, CDR2 FYNNEI. This CDR3 region has 13 residues. Trimming removed 11 bases at V and 2 bases at J, with 15 bases between. Here the CDR3 reads CAPTVGGNTEAFF. The covered CDR3 bases are TGTGCCCCAACGGTAGGGGGAAACACTGAA. Complete variable domain (other parts from reference TRBV2 and TRBJ1-1): EPEVTQTPSHQVTQMGQEVILRCVPISNHLYFYWYRQILGQKVEFLVSFYNNEISEKSEIFDDQFSVERPDGSNFTLKIRSTKLEDSAMYFCAPTVGGNTEAFFGQGTRLTVV.

This clone was counted many times. The read is 3 residues too short to cover the CDR3 end, so that end is filled in from the germline J gene. The chain recombines TRBV18 with TRBJ2-3; D not resolved. Trimming left V 3 bases short and J 0 bases short, with 10 bases between. From germline, CDR1 is KGHSH and CDR2 LQKENI. This CDR3 spans 15 amino acids. The DNA read from the CDR3 is TGTGCCAGCTCACCTCTGGCGGAGAGCACAGATACG. Protein: CASSPLAESTDT. The entire CDR3 protein reads CASSPLAESTDTQYF.

This clone was seen a handful of times. The sequenced fragment ends 3 residues before the CDR3 boundary, so the rest is inferred from the germline J gene. This rearrangement joins TRBV19 to TRBJ2-7; 7 positions agree with TRBD1. The CDR3 spans 15 residues. Germline assignment: CDR1 LNHDA and CDR2 SQIVND (reference sequence). J was trimmed by 0 bases and V by 1 base; bases with no gene match: 3. Incomplete CDR3 DNA: TGTGCCAGTAGTATAGCTACAGGGGACTCCTACGAG. Translation gives CASSIATGDSYE. The whole CDR3 reads CASSIATGDSYEQYF. Full variable domain (rest looked up from reference TRBV19 and TRBJ2-7): DGGITQSPKYLFRKEGQNVTLSCEQNLNHDAMYWYRQDPGQGLRLIYYSQIVNDFQKGDIAEGYSVSREKKESFPLTVTSAQKNPTAFYLCASSIATGDSYEQYFGPGTRLTVT.

This clone was observed a handful of times. The DNA ends 3 residues before the CDR3 does, and the rest of the CDR3 is filled in from the germline J gene. This chain uses TRBV7-2 with TRBJ2-3; 11 bases are shared with TRBD1. V trimming: 7 bases; J trimming: 5 bases; junction bases outside the gene matches: 5. This CDR3 is 14 amino acids long. Per germline, CDR1 SGHTA and CDR2 FQGNSA. The CDR3 loop is CASTTGTGGDTQYF. CDR3 DNA, as far as it was read: TGTGCCAGCACCACCGGGACAGGGGGAGATACG. Combining the CDR3 with reference TRBV7-2 and TRBJ2-3 gives the whole variable domain GAGVSQSPSNKVTEKGKDVELRCDPISGHTALYWYRQSLGQGLEFLIYFQGNSAPDKSGLPSDRFSAERTGGSVSTLTIQRTQQEDSAVYLCASTTGTGGDTQYFGPGTRLTVL.

In its sample, this clone was seen a few times. The read halts 3 residues ahead of the CDR3 end, with the missing end drawn from the germline J gene. The gene calls are TRBV7-8 and TRBJ2-7; 9 nucleotides align to TRBD1. V lost 4 bases, J lost 0 bases, and 7 bases stayed unmatched. CDR3 length: 16 residues. Germline CDR1 is SGHVS and CDR2 is FQNEAQ. Here the CDR3 reads CASSYGQGSSSYEQYF. Partial CDR3 DNA: TGTGCCAGCAGCTACGGACAGGGGTCGAGCTCCTACGAG.

At least ten counts were recorded for this clone. The read ends 3 residues shy of where the CDR3 ends; the end is completed using the germline J gene. The chain employs TRBV7-9 and TRBJ2-1; D could derive from TRBD1 or TRBD2 (5 bases each). The CDR3 sequence is 12 residues long. Trimming stripped 3 bases from V and 8 bases from J, with 8 bases between. Germline CDR1 is SEHNR and CDR2 is FQNEAQ (reference sequence). The CDR3 sequence is CASSFRGDEQFF. The CDR3 DNA, read in part, is TGTGCCAGCAGCTTTAGAGGGGATGAG.

For this clone: The read stops 3 residues short of the end of the CDR3; the missing end is completed from the germline J gene. The J gene is TRBJ1-5, the V gene TRBV30; a possible D gene is TRBD1 (6 bases). Trimming pared 0 bases from V and 6 bases from J, leaving 12 bases between. The CDR3 is 14 residues long. Germline V gives CDR1 GTSNPN, CDR2 SVGIG (reference sequence). The CDR3 region is CAWSVGGASQPQHF. Partial CDR3 DNA: TGTGCCTGGAGTGTAGGGGGGGCAAGTCAGCCC.

Note on this clone: The sequenced fragment ends 3 residues before the CDR3 boundary, so the rest is inferred from the germline J gene. This chain uses TRBV19 with TRBJ2-5, with TRBD2 matching over 11 bases. The ends lost 6 bases at V and 4 bases at J; junction bases unmatched: 7. The germline V gene has CDR1 LNHDA and CDR2 SQIVND (reference sequence). This CDR3 region has 15 residues. The CDR3 region is CASSQLAGAGETQYF. The CDR3 bases that were read are TGTGCCAGTAGCCAACTAGCGGGAGCGGGAGAGACC.

This clone was seen more than once but under ten times. The read terminates 3 residues ahead of where the CDR3 ends, so the germline J gene completes it. The rearrangement links TRBV18 to TRBJ1-2; TRBD1 might be the D (5 bases). V lost 6 bases, J lost 7 bases, and 12 bases lay in between. The CDR3 covers 12 residues. Germline assignment: CDR1 KGHSH and CDR2 LQKENI. The CDR3 loop is CASSSQVLGYTF. The part of the CDR3 DNA that was read is TGTGCCAGCTCTTCACAGGTCCTTGGC.

As to this clone: The CDR3 end is not reached by the read, which stops 3 residues before it; the germline J gene fills it in. The chain couples TRBV7-9 to TRBJ2-7; weak D call: TRBD2 (5 bases). CDR1 is SEHNR, CDR2 FQNEAQ, per germline (reference sequence). The CDR3 totals 14 residues. The V end lost 5 bases, the J end lost 0 bases, and 11 bases lay between the germline ends. CDR3: CASSNFEGSYEQYF. Partial CDR3 DNA: TGTGCCAGCAGCAACTTTGAGGGCTCCTACGAG.

By frequency in the sample, this clone is medium-sized. The read ends 3 residues shy of where the CDR3 ends; the end is completed using the germline J gene. The chain links TRBV14 to TRBJ2-1, with a tentative D call TRBD2 (5 bases). Germline loops: CDR1 SGHDN, CDR2 FVKESK. This CDR3 is 12 amino acids long. Trimming removed 4 bases at V and 7 bases at J, with 8 bases between. CDR3: CASSPTRNEQFF. The covered CDR3 bases are TGTGCCAGCAGCCCTACTAGGAATGAG.

This clone has a count of ten or more. The CDR3 end lies 3 residues beyond the end of the read and is filled in from the germline J gene. V and J are TRBV18 and TRBJ2-1; TRBD2 matches 10 bases. Per the germline V gene, CDR1 is KGHSH and CDR2 is LQKENI. There are 16 residues in the CDR3. After removal of 3 bases from V and 4 bases from J, the junction contained 6 bases not matched to a gene. CDR3 sequence: CASSPQGLALYNEQFF. The covered CDR3 bases are TGTGCCAGCTCACCTCAGGGACTAGCGCTTTACAATGAG.

This clone was observed a few times. The read ends 3 residues early relative to the CDR3; the germline J gene fills the gap. The chain is built from TRBV30 and TRBJ1-1; D not certain. The CDR3 consists of 14 residues. Germline CDR1 GTSNPN, CDR2 SVGIG (reference sequence). CDR3 residues: CAWSPPPPGLRAFF. CDR3 bases read: TGTGCCTGGAGTCCCCCCCCGCCTGGCCTTCGA.

This clone was detected ten times or more. Read coverage stops 3 residues before the CDR3 terminus; the germline J gene supplies the remainder. V and J are TRBV24-1 and TRBJ2-1; unclear D gene. Looked up from germline, CDR1 is KGHDR and CDR2 is SFDVKD. V lost 2 bases, J lost 8 bases, and 3 bases lay in between. This CDR3 comprises 11 residues. The sequenced CDR3 bases are TGTGCCACCAGTGATTCGTATGAG. Its translation: CATSDSYE. From start to end, the CDR3 is CATSDSYEQFF.

About this clone: The CDR3 is cut off 3 residues early in the read; its end comes from the germline J gene. J is TRBJ1-1 and V is TRBV5-1; a weak D match, TRBD1 (6 bases). Germline V gene data show CDR1 as SGHRS and CDR2 as YFSETQ. The CDR3 is made up of 13 amino acids. Trimming pared 0 bases from V and 4 bases from J, leaving 7 bases between. The CDR3 loop reads CASSLEGVTEAFF. The part of the CDR3 DNA that was read is TGCGCCAGCAGCTTGGAGGGGGTCACTGAA. Variable domain in full (rest from reference TRBV5-1 and TRBJ1-1): KAGVTQTPRYLIKTRGQQVTLSCSPISGHRSVSWYQQTPGQGLQFLFEYFSETQRNKGNFPGRFSGRQFSNSRSEMNVSTLELGDSALYLCASSLEGVTEAFFGQGTRLTVV.

As concerns this clone: The read gets to within 3 residues of the CDR3 end, and the germline J gene fills in the rest. The chain uses TRBV6-1 and TRBJ2-7; D might be TRBD2 (6 bases). Trimming pared 3 bases from V and 2 bases from J, leaving 14 bases between. Per germline, CDR1 MNHNS and CDR2 SASEGT. The CDR3 loop spans 15 amino acids. The sequenced part of the CDR3 DNA is TGTGCCAGCAGTGAGAGCGCGGGATCCGCCTACGAG. Translation: CASSESAGSAYE. The whole CDR3 is CASSESAGSAYEQYF.

There are a few counts of this clone. The CDR3 is cut off 3 residues early in the read; its end comes from the germline J gene. The chain carries TRBV30 and TRBJ2-7; D uncertain. The CDR3 contains 14 residues. Per the germline V gene, CDR1 is GTSNPN and CDR2 is SVGIG (reference sequence). Trimming removed 0 bases at V and 6 bases at J, with 15 bases between. CDR3 amino acids: CAWSVSAIRSEQYF. The part of the CDR3 DNA that was read is TGTGCCTGGAGTGTAAGCGCTATTCGCTCCGAG.

With respect to this clone: The CDR3 is cut off 3 residues early in the read; its end comes from the germline J gene. The rearrangement uses TRBV20-1 and TRBJ2-1; D remains ambiguous. Trimming cost V 0 bases and J 2 bases, with 14 bases left between them. Germline CDR1 and CDR2: DFQATT and SNEGSKA (reference sequence). The CDR3 loop spans 16 amino acids. The CDR3: CSARDPGPNTYNEQFF. CDR3 DNA, as far as it was read: TGCAGTGCTAGAGATCCAGGTCCCAATACCTACAATGAG.

This clone was recorded many times. The sequence runs out 3 residues before the end of the CDR3; the remainder is reconstructed from the germline J gene. The chain carries TRBV9 and TRBJ2-1, with a weak D call TRBD1 (6 bases). The CDR3 is 15 residues long. Trimming stripped 0 bases from V and 3 bases from J, with 10 bases between. Per germline, CDR1 SGDLS and CDR2 YYNGEE. The CDR3 spells CASSVDRAGYNEQFF. The sequenced CDR3 bases are TGTGCCAGCAGCGTAGACAGGGCGGGCTACAATGAG.

This clone was counted only a few times. The read halts 3 residues ahead of the CDR3 end, with the missing end drawn from the germline J gene. The chain recombines TRBV19 with TRBJ2-5; possibly TRBD1 for D (5 bases). The CDR3 contains 15 residues. Looked up from germline, CDR1 is LNHDA and CDR2 is SQIVND (reference sequence). Trimming removed 6 bases from V and 7 bases from J, with 21 bases in between. CDR3 region: CASSPRPGIVWTQYF. Incomplete CDR3 DNA: TGTGCCAGTAGCCCAAGGCCAGGGATCGTATGGACC.

This clone has a count of ten or more. From the germline J gene comes the end of the CDR3, since the read stops 3 residues before it. The J gene is TRBJ2-1, the V gene TRBV18; no clear D gene. This CDR3 has 12 amino acids. Germline values: CDR1 KGHSH, CDR2 LQKENI. Trimming took off 3 bases at V and 8 bases at J, with 8 bases between the two ends. The CDR3 DNA, read in part, is TGTGCCAGCTCACCTCGTACGGATGAG. Its protein is CASSPRTDE. The CDR3 reads in full as CASSPRTDEQFF.

The chain's CDR3 is CASSIAREETQYF. The CDR3 bases that were read are TGTGCCAGTAGTATCGCCAGGGAAGAGACC. The chain employs TRBV19 and TRBJ2-5; a weak D match, TRBD1 (5 bases). The read is 3 residues too short to cover the CDR3 end, so that end is filled in from the germline J gene. Deletions cut 3 bases from V and 3 bases from J, with 8 bases between. The CDR3 length is 13 residues. CDR1 is LNHDA, CDR2 SQIVND, per germline (reference sequence).

The table lists this clone with a few counts. Read coverage stops 3 residues before the CDR3 terminus; the germline J gene supplies the remainder. The chain has TRBV7-9 and TRBJ1-1; 10 bases fit TRBD1. Per the germline V gene, CDR1 is SEHNR and CDR2 is FQNEAQ (reference sequence). The CDR3 sequence is 14 residues long. The junction had 5 bases not matched to a gene; V was cut back by 5 bases and J by 5 bases. CDR3 DNA (partial): TGTGCCAGCAGCCGGGGACAGGGGTCGACTGAA. Translation gives CASSRGQGSTE. The full CDR3 reads CASSRGQGSTEAFF. Full variable domain (rest looked up from reference TRBV7-9 and TRBJ1-1): DTGVSQNPRHKITKRGQNVTFRCDPISEHNRLYWYRQTLGQGPEFLTYFQNEAQLEKSRLLSDRFSAERPKGSFSTLEIQRTEQGDSAMYLCASSRGQGSTEAFFGQGTRLTVV.

By share, this clone counts as medium-sized. The sequence runs out 3 residues before the end of the CDR3; the remainder is reconstructed from the germline J gene. J is TRBJ1-2 and V is TRBV28; TRBD1 matches at 8 bases. J lost 5 bases, V lost 5 bases, and 7 bases had no gene match. Germline CDR1 is MDHEN and CDR2 is SYDVKM. The CDR3 loop spans 14 amino acids. The CDR3 sequence: CASSPGGAGYGYTF. Partial CDR3 DNA: TGTGCCAGCAGTCCAGGGGGCGCCGGGTATGGC.

This clone was counted many times. A far more abundant clone sits one base away, making this likely a read error. The CDR3 end is not reached by the read, which stops 3 residues before it; the germline J gene fills it in. Additional DNA sequences in this sample encode the identical CDR3. The chain carries TRBV5-4 and TRBJ2-3; D unclear. V shed 4 bases and J shed 6 bases, with 12 bases lying between them. The germline CDR1 and CDR2 sequences are SGHNT and YYREEE (reference sequence). This CDR3 comprises 13 residues. CDR3 amino acids: CASSQEGLDTQYF. Partial CDR3 DNA: TGTGCCAGCAGCCAGGAAGGTTTGGATACG.